Below are 13 T cell receptor beta chains sequenced from a single sample in a study of identical twins (dated by TCRdb to 2016 to 2017). Libraries came from 5' RACE. The sequencer was an Illumina HiSeq 2000. TCRdb trimmed the raw reads at Q25, called clones with MiXCR and kept productive beta chains. Each record represents a unique CDR3 protein, reported with the most common genes and DNA among its rows. This sample has some 500,000 distinct CDR3 sequences in its table, and around 9.6% of those were observed once. The ten largest account for around 3.1% of the sample. Separately, the same data were catalogued under a study of yellow fever vaccine responses in identical twins.

The sample consisted of PBMCs. These receptor sequences come from a woman younger than 30 in good health.

The chain couples TRBV9 to TRBJ2-6; the match to TRBD1 covers 9 bases. The CDR3 contains 16 residues. With V trimmed by 4 bases and J by 3 bases, 5 bases remained unmatched. Germline CDR1 reads SGDLS; CDR2 reads YYNGEE. CDR3 loop: CASSSRQGVGANVLTF. CDR3 nucleotide sequence: TGTGCCAGCAGCTCTCGACAGGGGGTTGGGGCCAACGTCCTGACTTTC.

This clonotype was seen more than once but under ten times. The rearrangement links TRBV29-1 to TRBJ2-7; 7 bases agree with TRBD1. CDR1 and CDR2 (germline): SQVTM, ANQGSEA. The junction had 8 bases not matched to a gene; V was cut back by 6 bases and J by 0 bases. This CDR3 region has 14 residues. The CDR3 region has the DNA TGCAGCGTGACCGACAGGGACCACTCCTACGAGCAGTACTTC. Its translation is CSVTDRDHSYEQYF.

This clonotype appeared a few times. The chain carries TRBV9 and TRBJ2-7; perhaps TRBD2 as D (5 bases). The ends were cut back, 0 bases at V and 6 bases at J, with 10 bases in the middle. The CDR3 extends over 13 amino acids. Germline CDR1 SGDLS, CDR2 YYNGEE. The CDR3 DNA is TGTGCCAGCAGCGTAGACGGGGAGTCCGAGCAGTACTTC. Residues: CASSVDGESEQYF. Complete variable domain (other parts from reference TRBV9 and TRBJ2-7): DSGVTQTPKHLITATGQRVTLRCSPRSGDLSVYWYQQSLDQGLQFLIQYYNGEERAKGNILERFSAQQFPDLHSELNLSSLELGDSALYFCASSVDGESEQYFGPGTRLTVT.

This clonotype has ten or more counts. V gene TRBV6-6 combines with J gene TRBJ2-7; maybe TRBD2 (5 bases). Per germline, CDR1 MNHNY and CDR2 SVGAGI (reference sequence). CDR3 length equals 12 residues. Trimming removed 6 bases at V and 7 bases at J, with 13 bases between. The chain's CDR3 is CASRPQTGEQYF. CDR3 DNA: TGTGCCAGCAGACCCCAGACGGGGGAGCAGTACTTC.

This clonotype has at least ten counts. The rearrangement uses TRBV14 and TRBJ1-1; the D is unclear. Trimming cost V 1 base and J 6 bases, with 6 bases left between them. CDR3 length: 12 amino acids. CDR1 is SGHDN, CDR2 FVKESK, per germline. CDR3 in amino acids: CASSQATSEAFF. The DNA for the CDR3 is TGTGCCAGCAGCCAAGCGACCTCTGAAGCTTTCTTT.

In its sample, this clonotype was seen many times. V gene TRBV12-3 or TRBV12-4 combines with J gene TRBJ2-5; D is tentatively TRBD1 or TRBD2 (6 bases each). CDR3 length equals 15 residues. Trimming cost V 1 base and J 4 bases, with 13 bases left between them. The CDR3 bases are TGTGCCAGCAGTTTAGGTTCCGGGGGCGTAGAGACCCAGTACTTC. Amino acids: CASSLGSGGVETQYF.

This clonotype was picked up many times. This chain connects TRBV20-1 to TRBJ2-2; 7 bases are a match to TRBD1. Germline CDR1 is DFQATT and CDR2 is SNEGSKA (reference sequence). The ends lost 8 bases at V and 1 base at J; junction bases unmatched: 7. This CDR3 has 14 amino acids. The CDR3 loop is CSTPGTENTGELFF. The CDR3, as DNA: TGCAGTACCCCAGGGACAGAGAACACCGGGGAGCTGTTTTTT.

This clonotype was seen a few times. This chain joins TRBV12-5 and TRBJ1-1; D may be TRBD1 (5 bases). The CDR3 consists of 18 residues. Between the trimmed V and J ends, which lost 0 bases and 7 bases, there was a span of 24 bases. Germline V lookup: CDR1 LGHNT, CDR2 FRNRAP. The CDR3 DNA reads as TGTGCTAGTGGTTTGGTAGATAAGGGAGGGGCGTTGGAGGGTGAAGCTTTCTTT. As protein: CASGLVDKGGALEGEAFF.

This clonotype was seen a handful of times. V is TRBV20-1 and J is TRBJ1-6, with D perhaps TRBD1 (5 bases). The length of the CDR3 is 15 residues. Germline CDR1 is DFQATT and CDR2 is SNEGSKA (reference sequence). V shed 1 base and J shed 8 bases, with 15 bases lying between them. CDR3 protein: CSARASGQIYSPLHF. The CDR3 DNA is TGCAGTGCTAGAGCTTCGGGGCAGATATATTCACCCCTCCACTTT.

V usage is TRBV4-1 and J usage is TRBJ2-7; 10 bases are a match to TRBD1. The CDR3 consists of 19 residues. The ends lost 1 base at V and 2 bases at J; junction bases unmatched: 14. The germline V gene encodes CDR1 MGHRA and CDR2 YSYEKL. The DNA of the CDR3 is TGCGCCAGCAGCCAAGTCCGGGACAGGGGATTAAATCCACCCTACGAGCAGTACTTC. Translated: CASSQVRDRGLNPPYEQYF.

This clonotype has a handful of counts. This chain links TRBV4-2 with TRBJ2-7, with 8 bases lining up with TRBD1. The CDR3 is made up of 15 amino acids. V shed 2 bases and J 3 bases; nucleotides not matched to a gene: 6. Germline V CDR1 and CDR2: LGHNA, YNFKEQ. The chain's CDR3 is CASSQYDRGDYEQYF. The CDR3, as DNA: TGTGCCAGCAGCCAATACGACAGGGGTGACTACGAGCAGTACTTC.

This clonotype was seen at least ten times. V gene TRBV2 combines with J gene TRBJ2-5, with 14 bases that match TRBD2. This CDR3 is built from 16 residues. CDR1 is SNHLY, CDR2 FYNNEI, per germline. The J segment lost 0 bases and the V segment lost 6 bases, leaving 3 bases of the junction unmatched. CDR3 in amino acids: CASSGTSGSYQETQYF. CDR3 nucleotides: TGTGCCAGCAGCGGGACTAGCGGGAGTTACCAAGAGACCCAGTACTTC.

Worth noting for this clonotype: The junction shows a germline mismatch at one end, possibly a read error. This chain uses TRBV20-1 with TRBJ2-1, with D possibly TRBD1 on 6 matching bases. The CDR3 is 15 residues long. Germline loops: CDR1 DFQATT, CDR2 SNEGSKA (reference sequence). The CDR3, as DNA: TGCAGTGCCAGAGAGGGGGAGAGCGGACGGAATGAGCAGTTCTTC. This translates into CSAREGESGRNEQFF.